The 20 T cell receptor beta chains listed next were all sequenced from one sample in a study of cytomegalovirus exposure and HLA in healthy donors. The study ran its PCR with 60 Vbeta and 13 Jbeta primers. The assay was immunoSEQ multiplex PCR, and TCRdb's table has in-frame clones only and misses some. The sample yields 100,000 to 150,000 clones, approximately 79% seen once. Specimen: PBMCs. These receptors were collected from a male donor in good health and CMV-seronegative.

This chain links TRBV6-1 with TRBJ2-5; D possibly corresponds to TRBD1 (5 bases). The closer fit of TRBJ2-7 to the DNA end suggests the J call may be wrong. Germline CDR1 reads MNHNS; CDR2 reads SASEGT. This CDR3 is built from 15 residues. CDR3 coding DNA: TGTGCCAGCAGTGAAGATCAGGGCGGACCCTACGAGCAGTACTTC. Its translation is CASSEDQGGPYEQYF.

This clone was seen a handful of times. This rearrangement joins TRBV25-1 to TRBJ1-1; D not certain. Trimming left V 4 bases short and J 5 bases short, with 5 bases between. Looked up from germline, CDR1 is MGHDK and CDR2 is SYGVNS. CDR3 size: 11 residues. The CDR3 nucleotides are TGTGCCAGCAGTGCCCGGACTGAAGCTTTCTTT. It is translated as CASSARTEAFF.

There are a few counts of this clone. The genes are TRBV6-6 and TRBJ2-5; a possible D gene is TRBD1 (5 bases). The length of the CDR3 is 14 residues. Germline CDR1 reads MNHNY; CDR2 reads SVGAGI (reference sequence). Trimming cost V 4 bases and J 5 bases, with 14 bases left between them. The CDR3 loop is CASSLQAFVETQYF. CDR3 DNA: TGTGCCAGCAGTTTACAGGCCTTCGTCGAGACCCAGTACTTC.

The rearrangement links TRBV15 to TRBJ2-3, with 8 bases lining up with TRBD1. In germline, CDR1 is LNHNV, CDR2 YYDKDF (reference sequence). There are 14 residues in the CDR3. V was clipped by 5 bases and J by 2 bases; unmatched bases: 3. This CDR3 is CATSSGQATDTQYF. The CDR3 DNA sequence: TGTGCCACCAGCTCGGGACAGGCCACAGATACGCAGTATTTT. The variable domain in full, with the rest retrieved from reference TRBV15 and TRBJ2-3, is DAMVIQNPRYQVTQFGKPVTLSCSQTLNHNVMYWYQQKSSQAPKLLFHYYDKDFNNEADTPDNFQSRRPNTSFCFLDIRSPGLGDTAMYLCATSSGQATDTQYFGPGTRLTVL.

The chain recombines TRBV9 with TRBJ2-1, with D hard to call. The CDR3 extends over 11 amino acids. Trimming left V 0 bases short and J 9 bases short, with 4 bases between. Germline-derived CDR1 and CDR2 are SGDLS and YYNGEE. This CDR3 reads CASSVDSEQFF. Here the CDR3 DNA reads TGTGCCAGCAGCGTAGACAGTGAGCAGTTCTTC.

The rearrangement uses TRBV7-9 and TRBJ2-1; D is perhaps TRBD2 (7 bases). V shed 1 base and J shed 0 bases, with 13 bases lying between them. The CDR3 covers 17 residues. Germline V gene lookup returns CDR1 SEHNR and CDR2 FQNEAQ (reference sequence). The CDR3 spells CASSLGAGGPSYNEQFF. Here the CDR3 DNA reads TGTGCCAGCAGCTTAGGCGCCGGGGGGCCCTCCTACAATGAGCAGTTCTTC. Full variable domain (missing parts from reference TRBV7-9 and TRBJ2-1): DTGVSQNPRHKITKRGQNVTFRCDPISEHNRLYWYRQTLGQGPEFLTYFQNEAQLEKSRLLSDRFSAERPKGSFSTLEIQRTEQGDSAMYLCASSLGAGGPSYNEQFFGPGTRLTVL.

The chain combines TRBV29-1 with TRBJ2-5, with D possibly TRBD2 on 5 matching bases. In germline, CDR1 is SQVTM, CDR2 ANQGSEA. The CDR3 sequence is 14 residues long. V lost 3 bases and J lost 3, with 14 bases in between. As DNA, the CDR3 is TGCAGCGTTGATGAGGGTGGTATGGAAGAGACCCAGTACTTC. Encoded protein: CSVDEGGMEETQYF. The entire variable domain, with the rest obtained from reference TRBV29-1 and TRBJ2-5, is as follows: SAVISQKPSRDICQRGTSLTIQCQVDSQVTMMFWYRQQPGQSLTLIATANQGSEATYESGFVIDKFPISRPNLTFSTLTVSNMSPEDSSIYLCSVDEGGMEETQYFGPGTRLLVL.

The chain couples TRBV9 to TRBJ2-2, with 8 bases fitting TRBD2. The ends lost 3 bases at V and 2 bases at J; junction bases unmatched: 9. CDR1 and CDR2 (germline): SGDLS, YYNGEE. The CDR3 has 17 amino acids. CDR3 coding DNA: TGTGCCAGCAGCGCGCGTGATGGACTAGCCAACACCGGGGAGCTGTTTTTT. Protein sequence: CASSARDGLANTGELFF.

V and J are TRBV13 and TRBJ2-5; TRBD1 aligns across 11 bases. The CDR3 length is 14 residues. V trimming: 7 bases; J trimming: 5 bases; junction bases outside the gene matches: 6. Germline V CDR1 and CDR2: PRHDT, FYEKMQ (reference sequence). The CDR3 DNA follows: TGTGCCAGCACCTGGACAGGGGGCAGTGAGACCCAGTACTTC. Protein product: CASTWTGGSETQYF.

This rearrangement joins TRBV27 to TRBJ2-5, with 9 bases that match TRBD2. The tail of the sequence fits TRBJ2-7 better, so the J call may be wrong. Per the germline V gene, CDR1 is MNHEY and CDR2 is SMNVEV (reference sequence). The CDR3 covers 14 residues. In nucleotides, the CDR3 is TGTGCCAGCAGTTTGACTAGCGGAAGCTACGAGCAGTACTTC. Translating it yields CASSLTSGSYEQYF.

The chain links TRBV6-5 to TRBJ2-3, with 8 bases identical to TRBD2. The CDR3 consists of 14 residues. The V segment lost 6 bases and the J segment 10 bases; nucleotides outside the gene matches: 12. CDR1 MNHEY and CDR2 SVGAGI come from the germline V gene. The CDR3 protein is CASRFYDGGAAQYF. CDR3 sequence (DNA): TGTGCCAGCAGATTTTATGACGGGGGGGCCGCGCAGTATTTT.

The chain couples TRBV9 to TRBJ1-1, with D maybe TRBD1 (5 bases). CDR1 and CDR2 from the germline V gene are SGDLS and YYNGEE. V was cut by 0 bases and J by 4 bases, with 10 bases left in between. The CDR3 contains 14 residues. The CDR3 reads CASSVAGEVTEAFF. The CDR3, as DNA: TGTGCCAGCAGCGTAGCGGGGGAGGTCACTGAAGCTTTCTTT.

The V call is TRBV18, the J call TRBJ1-5; D remains unclear. Trimming pared 2 bases from V and 4 bases from J, leaving 9 bases between. CDR3 size: 14 residues. Germline CDR1 is KGHSH and CDR2 is LQKENI. The CDR3 is CASSPGQLNQPQHF. The CDR3 DNA reads as TGTGCCAGCTCACCAGGGCAGCTGAATCAGCCCCAGCATTTT.

The chain links TRBV19 to TRBJ1-4, with 10 bases that match TRBD1. This CDR3 has 15 residues. The ends lost 6 bases at V and 7 bases at J; junction bases unmatched: 8. CDR1 and CDR2 from the germline V gene are LNHDA and SQIVND (reference sequence). The CDR3 is CASSLDRGRLEKLFF. In nucleotides, the CDR3 is TGTGCCAGTAGCCTTGACAGGGGGCGCCTTGAAAAACTGTTTTTT. Full variable domain (missing parts from reference TRBV19 and TRBJ1-4): DGGITQSPKYLFRKEGQNVTLSCEQNLNHDAMYWYRQDPGQGLRLIYYSQIVNDFQKGDIAEGYSVSREKKESFPLTVTSAQKNPTAFYLCASSLDRGRLEKLFFGSGTQLSVL.

This clone was observed once. The chain joins TRBV30 to TRBJ2-1; 7 bases align to TRBD2. V lost 0 bases and J lost 12; bases outside the gene matches: 26. This CDR3 contains 19 residues. Germline V CDR1 and CDR2: GTSNPN, SVGIG (reference sequence). CDR3 protein: CAWSVFPLPTGGYSNMQFF. CDR3 nucleotide sequence: TGTGCCTGGAGTGTATTTCCGTTACCGACGGGGGGATACAGTAATATGCAGTTCTTC.

This chain connects TRBV27 to TRBJ1-5; 7 bases map to TRBD1. This CDR3 has 16 amino acids. Losses at the gene ends were 10 bases for V and 4 bases for J; bases not matched to a gene: 16. In germline, CDR1 is MNHEY, CDR2 SMNVEV (reference sequence). CDR3 nucleotides: TGTGCCAACACTTTTCACCGGGACAGTCGAAATCAGCCCCAGCATTTT. Translation gives CANTFHRDSRNQPQHF.

Points on this clone: Distinct nucleotide sequences in the sample also encode this CDR3. This sequence joins TRBV9 and TRBJ1-6, with D possibly TRBD1 on 5 matching bases. Germline CDR1 SGDLS, CDR2 YYNGEE. The V gene lost 2 bases and the J gene lost 10 bases, with 13 bases spanning the gap. This CDR3 is built from 14 residues. The CDR3: CASSVGQGDSPLHF. The CDR3 coding sequence is TGTGCCAGCAGCGTGGGGCAGGGTGACTCACCCCTCCACTTT.

The chain combines TRBV7-9 with TRBJ1-4, with 9 positions matching TRBD1. Germline loops: CDR1 SEHNR, CDR2 FQNEAQ (reference sequence). The CDR3 spans 16 residues. DNA for the CDR3: TGTTTTTCTGAGGGACAGGGTAACGCAACTAATGAAAAACTGTTTTTT. This translates into CFSEGQGNATNEKLFF.

The gene calls are TRBV13 and TRBJ2-3; 8 nucleotides match TRBD2. The CDR3 has 17 residues. CDR1 and CDR2 from the germline V gene are PRHDT and FYEKMQ (reference sequence). The V gene end was trimmed by 1 base and the J gene end by 3 bases; junction bases not matched to a gene: 9. In nucleotides, the CDR3 is TGTGCCAGCAGCTTAGCTTCAGGCGGGGGGCCGACAGATACGCAGTATTTT. It specifies CASSLASGGGPTDTQYF. The full variable domain, rest sourced from reference TRBV13 and TRBJ2-3, is AAGVIQSPRHLIKEKRETATLKCYPIPRHDTVYWYQQGPGQDPQFLISFYEKMQSDKGSIPDRFSAQQFSDYHSELNMSSLELGDSALYFCASSLASGGGPTDTQYFGPGTRLTVL.

The rearrangement joins TRBV27 to TRBJ1-2; TRBD1 aligns across 7 bases. Germline trimming cut 3 bases from V and 7 bases from J; bases unmatched to any gene: 8. Germline-derived CDR1 and CDR2 are MNHEY and SMNVEV (reference sequence). This CDR3 has 14 amino acids. CDR3 sequence: CASSFRDREGGYTF. The DNA of the CDR3 is TGTGCCAGCAGTTTTAGAGACAGGGAAGGTGGCTACACCTTC.